These T cell receptor beta chains were read from a single sample in a study of blood T cell repertoires in COVID-19. Repertoires were generated with immunoSEQ multiplex PCR, while TCRdb's copy carries only in-frame clones and drops some. Of about 100,000 clones listed, approximately 86% are singletons. The specimen sequenced was peripheral blood. These receptors all come from a man aged 80 or over with acute or convalescent COVID-19. The CDR3 runs from the conserved cysteine through the conserved F or W. A D gene is named only where the DNA matches it firmly. The size of a clone is reported for some rows only, either as once, few or many, or as a class for expanded clones.

size	V	J	D	CDR3	DNA
-	TRBV14	TRBJ2-7	-	CASSPNRGGPYEQYF	TGTGCCAGCAGCCCGAACAGGGGGGGCCCCTACGAGCAGTACTTC
-	TRBV3-1/TRBV3-2	TRBJ2-7	TRBD2	CASSPTPGRLAGGSYEQYF	TGTGCCAGCAGCCCTACGCCGGGGAGACTAGCGGGAGGGTCCTACGAGCAGTACTTC
-	TRBV27	TRBJ1-1	TRBD1	CASSLSGQGRTEAFF	TGTGCCAGCAGTTTATCGGGACAGGGGCGCACTGAAGCTTTCTTT
-	TRBV10-3	TRBJ2-1	TRBD1	CAIRRTGNNEQFF	TGTGCCATCAGAAGGACAGGGAACAATGAGCAGTTCTTC
-	TRBV29-1	TRBJ2-7	TRBD1	CSVEGGGQQYF	TGCAGCGTTGAAGGAGGGGGCCAGCAGTACTTC
once	TRBV7-2	TRBJ1-4	-	CASSWLGEKLFF	TGTGCCAGCAGCTGGTTGGGCGAAAAACTGTTTTTT
-	TRBV3-1/TRBV3-2	TRBJ2-1	TRBD2	CASSQDPGGLGEQFF	TGTGCCAGCAGCCAAGATCCGGGAGGATTGGGGGAGCAGTTCTTC
-	TRBV28	TRBJ2-5	TRBD2	CASSTLLAGGRETQYF	TGTGCCAGCAGTACCTTATTAGCGGGAGGGCGAGAGACCCAGTACTTC
-	TRBV19	TRBJ2-1	TRBD2	CASRQIAGALHNEQFF	TGTGCCAGCCGACAGATAGCGGGAGCTCTCCACAATGAGCAGTTCTTC
-	TRBV27	TRBJ1-6	TRBD1	CASSPTGGNSPLHF	TGTGCCAGCAGTCCCACAGGGGGGAATTCACCCCTCCACTTT
-	TRBV19	TRBJ1-5	TRBD1	CASTSDRGHSNQPQHF	TGTGCCAGTACCTCGGACAGGGGACATAGCAATCAGCCCCAGCATTTT
few	TRBV11-3	TRBJ2-7	-	CASSALAGGEQYF	TGTGCCAGCAGCGCTTTAGCCGGGGGTGAGCAGTACTTC
-	TRBV19	TRBJ2-3	-	CASSIGQGPTDTQYF	TGTGCCAGTAGTATTGGTCAGGGGCCCACAGATACGCAGTATTTT
-	TRBV25-1	TRBJ2-3	TRBD2	CASSESRTSGSTDTQYF	TGTGCCAGCAGTGAATCCCGGACTAGCGGGAGCACAGATACGCAGTATTTT
-	TRBV5-1	TRBJ2-4	TRBD1	CASKFTGGGIQYF	TGCGCCAGCAAATTCACAGGGGGAGGTATTCAGTACTTC
-	TRBV7-3	TRBJ1-2	TRBD1	CASSRRTGFGGYTF	TGTGCCAGCAGCCGTCGGACAGGGTTTGGTGGCTACACCTTC
-	TRBV28	TRBJ2-7	-	CASSRQNSYEQYF	TGTGCCAGCAGCCGACAAAACTCCTACGAGCAGTACTTC
-	TRBV18	TRBJ2-3	TRBD2	CASSPGLAASTDTQYF	TGTGCCAGCTCACCTGGACTAGCGGCAAGCACAGATACGCAGTATTTT
-	TRBV29-1	TRBJ2-7	TRBD2	CSVEVQAGSGKYEQYF	TGCAGCGTTGAAGTCCAAGCGGGTAGCGGGAAGTACGAGCAGTACTTC
-	TRBV25-1	TRBJ1-1	-	CASRGQGLAEAFF	TGTGCCAGCAGGGGGCAGGGCCTCGCTGAAGCTTTCTTT
-	TRBV10-3	TRBJ2-3	TRBD2	CAIGGGKHPSTDTQYF	TGTGCCATCGGCGGGGGGAAGCATCCCTCCACAGATACGCAGTATTTT
-	TRBV19	TRBJ1-5	TRBD1	CASSIDRGNQPQHF	TGTGCCAGTAGTATTGACAGGGGGAACCAGCCCCAGCATTTT
-	TRBV2	TRBJ2-7	-	CASSRDMFNEQYF	TGTGCCAGCAGCCGGGACATGTTTAACGAGCAGTACTTC
once	TRBV4-2	TRBJ2-4	TRBD2	CASSHGTSGRSGRAKNIQYF	TGTGCCAGCAGCCACGGGACTAGCGGGAGGTCTGGGCGGGCCAAAAACATTCAGTACTTC